This TCR beta chain was obtained from a study of technical replicates of blood from a few donors. Generated by immunoSEQ multiplex PCR, the TCRdb table keeps only in-frame clones and is missing some. This table has 100,000 or so clones, around 96% appearing once. Germline V gene data show CDR1 as MNHEY and CDR2 as SMNVEV (reference sequence). Trimming removed 3 bases from V and 0 bases from J, with 3 bases in between. The CDR3 is 13 residues long. This chain links TRBV27 with TRBJ2-1; D call uncertain. Material for sequencing was T cells isolated from PBMCs. This receptor was taken from a human donor in good health. The CDR3 region is CASSFSSYNEQFF. The CDR3 region has the DNA TGTGCCAGCAGTTTTAGCTCCTACAATGAGCAGTTCTTC.